Below are 21 T cell receptor beta chains sequenced from a single sample in a study of blood T cells in healthy people across ages. Combining a sample-barcoded 5' primer with a J-beta primer mix, a second PCR ran for roughly 7 to 12 cycles. TCRdb re-called the 5' RACE reads with MiXCR, one entry per CDR3 protein. The table lists 1 million or so distinct CDR3 sequences, around 27% of them singletons. This same sample was also taken into another study, of T cells of mothers and their children.

Sequencing was done on a sample of blood. The receptor source for this set is a girl aged 2-10 years in good health.

This rearrangement joins TRBV28 to TRBJ2-5, with TRBD2 identical over 12 bases. The V gene end was trimmed by 4 bases and the J gene end by 4 bases; junction bases not matched to a gene: 10. Germline CDR1 reads MDHEN; CDR2 reads SYDVKM. The CDR3 has 17 residues. The CDR3 loop is CASSSHLAGGVTETQYF. CDR3 nucleotide sequence: TGTGCCAGCAGTTCTCATCTAGCGGGAGGGGTCACAGAGACCCAGTACTTC.

The V gene is TRBV29-1, the J gene TRBJ2-6; 8 nucleotides align to TRBD2. Germline trimming cut 8 bases from V and 1 base from J; bases unmatched to any gene: 13. Germline V gives CDR1 SQVTM, CDR2 ANQGSEA. This CDR3 has 17 residues. The CDR3 coding sequence is TGCAGCTGTGGGCGGGGGGCCACGAATTCTGGGGCCAACGTCCTGACTTTC. Residues: CSCGRGATNSGANVLTF.

The chain couples TRBV2 to TRBJ2-5, with D maybe TRBD1 (6 bases). V lost 7 bases, J lost 5 bases, and 14 bases lay in between. Germline V CDR1 and CDR2: SNHLY, FYNNEI. The CDR3 extends over 13 amino acids. This CDR3 is CASTPGAWETQYF. CDR3 in DNA: TGTGCCAGCACCCCAGGGGCGTGGGAGACCCAGTACTTC. Looking up the rest from reference TRBV2 and TRBJ2-5 gives the full variable domain: EPEVTQTPSHQVTQMGQEVILRCVPISNHLYFYWYRQILGQKVEFLVSFYNNEISEKSEIFDDQFSVERPDGSNFTLKIRSTKLEDSAMYFCASTPGAWETQYFGPGTRLLVL.

This clonotype was detected once. Sequence at one end of the junction differs from germline and may be a read error. V is TRBV4-3 and J is TRBJ1-2, with D maybe TRBD1 (5 bases). This CDR3 has 14 residues. CDR1 LGHNA and CDR2 YSLEER come from the germline V gene. CDR3: CASSQDPEGTGYTF. The CDR3 nucleotides read TGCGCCAGCAGCCAAGATCCGGAGGGGACCGGCTATACCTTC.

The rearrangement links TRBV15 to TRBJ2-1, with D tentatively TRBD1 (5 bases). CDR3 size: 14 residues. Trimming removed 4 bases from V and 1 base from J, with 8 bases in between. CDR1 is LNHNV, CDR2 YYDKDF, per germline (reference sequence). In nucleotides, the CDR3 is TGTGCCACCAGCATAGGGGATTCCTACAATGAGCAGTTCTTC. As protein: CATSIGDSYNEQFF.

The chain links TRBV12-3 or TRBV12-4 to TRBJ1-2; 8 bases line up with TRBD1. The CDR3 consists of 16 residues. J gave up 4 bases and V 5 bases, and 12 bases lay outside the gene matches. CDR3 loop: CASSPLTGASSYGYTF. The CDR3, as DNA: TGTGCCAGCAGTCCCTTGACAGGGGCCTCGAGCTATGGCTACACCTTC.

The chain employs TRBV20-1 and TRBJ2-5; 9 nucleotides match TRBD2. The DNA matches TRBJ2-1 better at its end, which makes the J call doubtful. Germline V gene lookup returns CDR1 DFQATT and CDR2 SNEGSKA (reference sequence). The CDR3 is made up of 14 amino acids. The CDR3 DNA is TGCAGTGCTATTGTTCTAGCGGGATCCAATGAGCAGTTCTTC. Its protein is CSAIVLAGSNEQFF.

This chain connects TRBV3-1 to TRBJ1-2; no clear D gene. CDR3 length: 15 amino acids. Germline V gene data show CDR1 as LGHDT and CDR2 as YNNKEL (reference sequence). The V and J ends lost 0 bases and 6 bases respectively, with 14 bases between them. Here the CDR3 reads CASSQDPRLVDGYTF. DNA for the CDR3: TGTGCCAGCAGCCAAGATCCTCGACTGGTCGATGGCTACACCTTC. The full variable domain, its missing parts supplied by reference TRBV3-1 and TRBJ1-2, is DTAVSQTPKYLVTQMGNDKSIKCEQNLGHDTMYWYKQDSKKFLKIMFSYNNKELIINETVPNRFSPKSPDKAHLNLHINSLELGDSAVYFCASSQDPRLVDGYTFGSGTRLTVV.

The chain links TRBV7-2 to TRBJ2-3; D may be TRBD2 (6 bases). V lost 5 bases and J 3 bases, leaving 12 bases between the germline ends. Germline V gene data show CDR1 as SGHTA and CDR2 as FQGNSA. The CDR3 is made up of 14 amino acids. CDR3 protein: CASSRDGGTDTQYF. The CDR3 DNA is TGTGCCAGCAGCCGAGACGGGGGAACAGATACGCAGTATTTT.

A few counts support this clonotype. The junction does not match germline at one end; this may be a read error. CDR3: CASSLAPEPTNEKLFF. CDR3 coding DNA: TGTGCCAGCAGCTTAGCCCCAGAACCAACGAATGAAAAACTGTTTTTT. The rearrangement uses TRBV7-6 and TRBJ1-4; D unresolved. CDR1 and CDR2 (germline): SGHVS, FNYEAQ. This CDR3 has 16 amino acids. Drawing the rest from reference TRBV7-6 and TRBJ1-4, the complete variable domain is GAGVSQSPRYKVTKRGQDVALRCDPISGHVSLYWYRQALGQGPEFLTYFNYEAQQDKSGLPNDRFSAERPEGSISTLTIQRTEQRDSAMYRCASSLAPEPTNEKLFFGSGTQLSVL.

The chain has TRBV20-1 and TRBJ2-3; 13 bases align to TRBD2. Germline trimming cut 3 bases from V and 6 bases from J; bases unmatched to any gene: 9. CDR3 length: 16 amino acids. Germline V lookup: CDR1 DFQATT, CDR2 SNEGSKA (reference sequence). The CDR3 region is CSARRPGLAGSDTQYF. The DNA of the CDR3 is TGCAGTGCTAGGAGACCGGGACTAGCGGGGTCCGATACGCAGTATTTT.

The chain joins TRBV12-3 or TRBV12-4 to TRBJ2-5; no clear D gene. The CDR3 extends over 17 amino acids. Trimming stripped 4 bases from V and 2 bases from J, with 20 bases between. The CDR3 DNA reads TGTGCCAGCAGTTCGGTCGCCCGGGCGGAGCTTCAAGAGACCCAGTACTTC. It encodes CASSSVARAELQETQYF.

The rearrangement links TRBV5-1 to TRBJ2-1, with 11 bases matching TRBD2. The CDR3 sequence is 16 residues long. Germline CDR1 SGHRS, CDR2 YFSETQ. J lost 4 bases, V lost 2 bases, and 5 bases had no gene match. The CDR3 sequence is CASSFYGTSGYNEQFF. The CDR3 coding sequence is TGCGCCAGCAGCTTCTACGGGACTAGCGGATACAATGAGCAGTTCTTC.

V is TRBV9 and J is TRBJ2-1, with 11 bases fitting TRBD2. CDR1 and CDR2 (germline): SGDLS, YYNGEE. V dropped 3 bases and J dropped 8; count of bases not matched to a gene: 10. The CDR3 has 16 amino acids. Written as DNA, the CDR3 is TGTGCCAGCAGCGCGCTAGCGGGAGGCCAGGGGGATGAGCAGTTCTTC. Protein sequence: CASSALAGGQGDEQFF.

The chain is built from TRBV25-1 and TRBJ1-1; D is perhaps TRBD1 (5 bases). The CDR3 extends over 11 amino acids. Germline CDR1 is MGHDK and CDR2 is SYGVNS. The V end lost 10 bases, the J end lost 0 bases, and 6 bases lay between the germline ends. CDR3: CATGLNTEAFF. Written as DNA, the CDR3 is TGTGCCACGGGGCTGAACACTGAAGCTTTCTTT.

The J gene is TRBJ2-1, the V gene TRBV11-2; TRBD2 agrees at 8 bases. V gave up 5 bases and J gave up 8 bases; unmatched junction bases: 14. The CDR3 contains 16 residues. Germline V gene sequence: CDR1 SGHAT, CDR2 FQNNGV. The CDR3 DNA follows: TGTGCCAGCAGCCACCGGGAGGGCCTTTTTAGCGATGAGCAGTTCTTC. Translating it yields CASSHREGLFSDEQFF.

This chain links TRBV5-1 with TRBJ2-7; TRBD1 is a possible D gene (6 bases). The CDR3 spans 14 residues. The germline V and J ends were trimmed by 0 bases and 5 bases, with 12 bases remaining between them. CDR1 and CDR2 (germline): SGHRS, YFSETQ. CDR3 residues: CASSLGPGVNEQYF. For the CDR3, the DNA is TGCGCCAGCAGCTTGGGGCCAGGGGTAAACGAGCAGTACTTC.

The gene calls are TRBV20-1 and TRBJ2-7, with 10 positions matching TRBD2. In germline, CDR1 is DFQATT, CDR2 SNEGSKA (reference sequence). Trimming at V came to 0 bases and at J to 2 bases, leaving 10 bases not matched to a gene. The CDR3 runs to 17 residues. The CDR3: CSARDVSQRGGPYEQYF. The CDR3 region has the DNA TGCAGTGCTAGAGATGTTAGCCAGCGGGGGGGTCCCTACGAGCAGTACTTC.

V and J are TRBV4-1 and TRBJ2-7; no clear D. Germline V lookup: CDR1 MGHRA, CDR2 YSYEKL. This CDR3 region has 13 residues. V gave up 1 base and J gave up 5 bases, with 9 bases separating them. The CDR3 sequence is CASSQGVGNEQYF. As DNA, the CDR3 is TGCGCCAGCAGCCAAGGCGTAGGGAACGAGCAGTACTTC.

This chain uses TRBV28 with TRBJ2-6; D ambiguous. V lost 5 bases to trimming and J lost 12 bases, with 20 bases between them. The CDR3 loop spans 15 amino acids. From germline, CDR1 is MDHEN and CDR2 SYDVKM. DNA for the CDR3: TGTGCCAGCAGTCCCAATCCGGTGGCTTTTCTCGTCCTGACTTTC. Translated: CASSPNPVAFLVLTF.

In its sample, this clonotype was seen a few times. This chain links TRBV28 with TRBJ2-1; TRBD2 matches 8 bases. Germline-derived CDR1 and CDR2 are MDHEN and SYDVKM. The CDR3 extends over 14 amino acids. After removal of 6 bases from V and 9 bases from J, the junction contained 10 bases not matched to a gene. CDR3 loop: CASSPQRELGEQFF. The DNA for the CDR3 is TGTGCCAGCAGCCCGCAGCGGGAGCTCGGTGAGCAGTTCTTC.